This is a list of T cell receptor beta chains from one sample in a study of blood T cells in healthy people across ages. In TCRdb, the 5' RACE reads were re-called with MiXCR into one record per CDR3 protein. This table holds approximately 900,000 distinct CDR3 sequences, just under 30% found once. The same specimen was also included in a second study, on T cells of mothers and their children.

Sequenced material: blood. These receptors were taken from a woman aged 40 to 50 in good health. Both conserved end residues are part of each CDR3. The order of the fields is clone size, V gene, J gene, D gene, CDR3 protein, CDR3 DNA. A D gene is named only where the DNA matches it firmly. Size is stated for part of the rows, as once, few or many counts, or as a class when the clone is expanded.

.,TRBV7-9,TRBJ2-5,TRBD1,CASSLGATTGPQETQYF,TGTGCCAGCAGCTTAGGGGCCACGACAGGGCCCCAAGAGACCCAGTACTTC
.,TRBV11-2,TRBJ2-7,.,CASSFRDSSYEQDF,TGTGCCAGCAGCTTCCGGGACTCAAGCTACGAGCAGGACTTC
many,TRBV29-1,TRBJ1-1,TRBD1,CSVAGGAAEAFF,TGCAGCGTCGCAGGGGGCGCGGCTGAAGCTTTCTTT
.,TRBV20-1,TRBJ2-3,.,CSARDNPGTPLRDTQYF,TGCAGTGCTAGAGATAACCCTGGGACCCCTTTACGAGATACGCAGTATTTT
few,TRBV7-3,TRBJ2-3,TRBD1,CASSFDRGSDTQYF,TGTGCCAGCAGCTTTGACAGGGGATCAGATACGCAGTATTTT
.,TRBV18,TRBJ2-7,TRBD1,CASSPTTGVNEQYF,TGTGCCAGCTCACCTACTACAGGGGTTAACGAGCAGTACTTC
many,TRBV7-2,TRBJ2-1,.,CASSLAGQTSSYNEQFF,TGTGCCAGCAGCTTAGCGGGCCAAACTAGCTCCTACAATGAGCAGTTCTTC
few,TRBV5-1,TRBJ2-1,.,CASSPGHVGEQFF,TGCGCCAGCAGCCCTGGACATGTCGGTGAGCAGTTCTTC
few,TRBV29-1,TRBJ2-3,.,CSVGTSIDTQYF,TGCAGCGTTGGGACAAGCATAGATACGCAGTATTTT
.,TRBV12-3/TRBV12-4,TRBJ2-5,TRBD2,CASRGLAEIQYF,TGTGCCAGCAGAGGACTAGCAGAGATCCAGTACTTC
.,TRBV5-5,TRBJ2-6,TRBD2,CASSGLAGVGANVLTF,TGTGCCAGCAGCGGTCTAGCGGGGGTTGGGGCCAACGTCCTGACTTTC
few,TRBV18,TRBJ1-2,.,CASSPRDQKYGYTF,TGTGCCAGCTCACCACGGGACCAGAAATATGGCTACACCTTC
many,TRBV20-1,TRBJ1-2,.,CSARDRGRGVEGYTF,TGCAGTGCTAGAGATCGGGGCCGGGGAGTTGAGGGCTACACCTTC
few,TRBV12-3/TRBV12-4,TRBJ1-1,.,CASSTDGNEAFF,TGTGCCAGCTCGACAGACGGGAATGAAGCTTTCTTT
few,TRBV5-1,TRBJ2-3,.,CASSSRRGSGLLGTDTQYF,TGCGCCAGCAGCTCCCGGAGGGGTAGTGGTTTACTCGGCACAGATACGCAGTATTTT
.,TRBV28,TRBJ2-5,.,CTSRTDGIQETQYF,TGTACCAGCAGGACGGACGGAATCCAAGAGACCCAGTACTTC
.,TRBV28,TRBJ2-1,TRBD2,CASSSSAGQRYNEQFF,TGTGCCAGCAGTTCGTCAGCGGGGCAGCGTTACAATGAGCAGTTCTTC
.,TRBV5-1,TRBJ1-1,TRBD1,CASSFGTGDGTEAFF,TGCGCCAGCAGCTTCGGGACAGGGGATGGCACTGAAGCTTTCTTT
.,TRBV9,TRBJ1-1,.,CASSVGQGASIRSTETFF,.
.,TRBV5-5,TRBJ2-3,.,CAGSLVSSSTDTQYF,TGTGCCGGCAGCTTAGTGTCTTCTAGCACAGATACGCAGTATTTT
few,TRBV7-9,TRBJ2-4,TRBD2,CASGRLAGGPFGKNIQYF,TGTGCCAGCGGTAGACTAGCGGGGGGGCCCTTTGGCAAAAACATTCAGTACTTC
many,TRBV20-1,TRBJ2-1,.,CSARPGGGNYNEQFF,TGCAGTGCTAGACCTGGCGGGGGCAACTACAATGAGCAGTTCTTC
few,TRBV3-1,TRBJ1-2,.,CASSHTMDYGYTF,TGTGCCAGCAGCCACACGATGGACTATGGCTACACCTTC
few,TRBV2,TRBJ2-3,.,CASSESLRGTQYF,TGTGCCAGCAGTGAAAGTTTGAGGGGTACGCAGTATTTT
few,TRBV24-1,TRBJ1-4,.,CATSGTNEKLFF,TGTGCCACCAGTGGAACGAATGAAAAACTGTTTTTT
many,TRBV20-1,TRBJ2-5,.,CSAEAPGGAQETQYF,TGCAGTGCGGAAGCCCCCGGGGGCGCCCAAGAGACCCAGTACTTC
few,TRBV12-3/TRBV12-4,TRBJ1-5,TRBD1,CASRSTGGTQPQHF,TGTGCCAGCAGGTCGACAGGGGGGACCCAGCCCCAGCATTTT
once,TRBV18,TRBJ2-4,TRBD2,CASSPQGLAGGAKNIQYF,TGTGCCAGCTCACCGCAAGGACTAGCGGGGGGGGCCAAAAACATTCAGTACTTC
.,TRBV7-2,TRBJ2-5,.,CASSLNFGETQYF,TGTGCCAGCAGCTTGAATTTCGGGGAGACCCAGTACTTC
.,TRBV20-1,TRBJ1-6,.,CSASGETSSYNSPLHF,TGCAGTGCTAGCGGGGAGACAAGCTCCTATAATTCACCCCTCCACTTT
.,TRBV19,TRBJ1-2,TRBD1,CASSIEAQGVGYGYTF,TGTGCCAGTAGTATAGAGGCCCAGGGGGTAGGCTATGGCTACACCTTC
.,TRBV7-8,TRBJ2-6,.,CVSSLHWDSGANVLTF,TGTGTCAGCAGCTTACATTGGGACTCTGGGGCCAACGTCCTGACTTTC
few,TRBV7-7,TRBJ2-7,TRBD1,CASSPFRGQGTQYF,TGTGCTAGCAGCCCATTCCGGGGACAGGGGACTCAGTACTTC
.,TRBV29-1,TRBJ2-6,.,CSAHRVKINSGANVLTF,TGCAGCGCCCACAGGGTAAAGATAAACTCTGGGGCCAACGTCCTGACTTTC
.,TRBV14,TRBJ2-7,.,CASSQEHPHEQYF,TGTGCCAGCAGCCAAGAGCACCCCCACGAGCAGTACTTC
few,TRBV7-2,TRBJ1-1,.,CASSSLTGIAEAFF,TGTGCCAGCAGCTCTCTTACAGGGATCGCTGAAGCTTTCTTT
.,TRBV5-1,TRBJ1-1,TRBD1,CASSSRTGDTEAFF,TGCGCCAGCAGCTCACGGACAGGGGACACTGAAGCTTTCTTT
many,TRBV20-1,TRBJ1-2,.,CSAPGARGYTF,TGCAGTGCTCCAGGGGCCCGTGGCTACACCTTC
.,TRBV3-1,TRBJ1-2,.,CASSQGDTYGYTF,TGTGCCAGCAGCCAAGGGGACACCTATGGCTACACCTTC
.,TRBV7-3,TRBJ2-3,.,CASSLSDRRVDTQYF,TGTGCCAGCAGCTTATCGGACAGAAGGGTGGATACGCAGTATTTT
.,TRBV2,TRBJ2-3,TRBD2,CASSEAGAGSIDTQYF,TGTGCCAGCAGTGAAGCGGGAGCGGGGAGCATAGATACGCAGTATTTT
.,TRBV12-3/TRBV12-4,TRBJ2-2,.,CASGRRDTGELFF,TGTGCCAGCGGAAGGAGGGACACCGGGGAGCTGTTTTTT
many,TRBV12-3/TRBV12-4,TRBJ2-7,.,CASSSREVGEQYF,TGTGCCAGCAGTTCCCGTGAGGTCGGCGAGCAGTACTTC
.,TRBV27,TRBJ1-5,.,CASSPRAGQPQHF,TGTGCCAGCAGTCCCAGGGCGGGTCAGCCCCAGCATTTT
.,TRBV29-1,TRBJ1-2,.,CSVGLSKGEGGYTF,TGCAGCGTTGGCCTGAGTAAGGGAGAGGGTGGCTACACCTTC
.,TRBV7-2,TRBJ2-3,TRBD1,CASRPTGVGDTQYF,TGTGCCAGCAGGCCGACAGGGGTGGGAGATACGCAGTATTTT
.,TRBV28,TRBJ1-2,.,CASRGTTGRTYGYTF,TGTGCCAGCAGAGGAACCACAGGGAGGACCTATGGCTACACCTTC
many,TRBV20-1,TRBJ1-5,TRBD1,CSAKEWTGSQPQHF,TGCAGTGCTAAGGAATGGACAGGCAGCCAGCCCCAGCATTTT
.,TRBV9,TRBJ2-2,TRBD2,CASSASGSSTGELFF,TGTGCCAGCAGCGCTAGCGGTTCGAGCACCGGGGAGCTGTTTTTT
many,TRBV29-1,TRBJ2-5,.,CSVPLRGGQETQYF,TGCAGCGTCCCCCTTAGGGGGGGCCAAGAGACCCAGTACTTC
few,TRBV28,TRBJ1-2,.,CASIMVQGNYGYTF,TGTGCCAGCATTATGGTCCAGGGGAACTATGGCTACACCTTC